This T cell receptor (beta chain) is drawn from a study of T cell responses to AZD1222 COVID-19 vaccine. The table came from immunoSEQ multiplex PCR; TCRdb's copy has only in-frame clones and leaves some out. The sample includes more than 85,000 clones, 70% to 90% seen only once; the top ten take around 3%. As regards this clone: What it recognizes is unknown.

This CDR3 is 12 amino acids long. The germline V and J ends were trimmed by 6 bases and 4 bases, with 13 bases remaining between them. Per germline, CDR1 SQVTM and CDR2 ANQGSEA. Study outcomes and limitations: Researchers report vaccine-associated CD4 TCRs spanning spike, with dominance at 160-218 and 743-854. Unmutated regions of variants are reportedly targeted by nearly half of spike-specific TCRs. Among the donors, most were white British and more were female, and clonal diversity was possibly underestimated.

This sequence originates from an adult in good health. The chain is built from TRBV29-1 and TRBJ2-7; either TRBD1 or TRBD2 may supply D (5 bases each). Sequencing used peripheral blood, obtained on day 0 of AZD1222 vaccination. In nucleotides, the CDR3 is TGCAGCGTGGCCCGAGGGGAGTACGAGCAGTACTTC. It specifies CSVARGEYEQYF.